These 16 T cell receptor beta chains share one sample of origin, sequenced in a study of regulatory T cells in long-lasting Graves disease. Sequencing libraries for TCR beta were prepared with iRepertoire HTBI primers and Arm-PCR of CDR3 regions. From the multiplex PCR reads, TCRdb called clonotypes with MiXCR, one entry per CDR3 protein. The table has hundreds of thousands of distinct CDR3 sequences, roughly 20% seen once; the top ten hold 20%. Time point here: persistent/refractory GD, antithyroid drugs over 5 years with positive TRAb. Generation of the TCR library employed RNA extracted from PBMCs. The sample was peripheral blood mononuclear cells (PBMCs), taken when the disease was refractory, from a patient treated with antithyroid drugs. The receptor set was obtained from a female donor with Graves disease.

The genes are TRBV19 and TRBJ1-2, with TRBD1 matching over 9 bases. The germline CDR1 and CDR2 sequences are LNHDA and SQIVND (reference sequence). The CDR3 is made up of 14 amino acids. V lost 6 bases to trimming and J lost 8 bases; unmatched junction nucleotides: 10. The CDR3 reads CASSTRTGVGGYTF. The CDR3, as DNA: TGTGCCAGTAGCACCCGGACAGGGGTTGGCGGCTACACCTTC.

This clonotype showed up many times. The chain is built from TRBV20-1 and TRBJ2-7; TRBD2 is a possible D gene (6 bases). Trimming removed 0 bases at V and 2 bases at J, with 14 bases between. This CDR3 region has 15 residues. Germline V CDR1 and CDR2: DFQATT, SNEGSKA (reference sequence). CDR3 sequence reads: CSARDQGGATYEQYF. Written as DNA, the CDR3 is TGCAGTGCTAGAGATCAAGGAGGGGCTACCTACGAGCAGTACTTC.

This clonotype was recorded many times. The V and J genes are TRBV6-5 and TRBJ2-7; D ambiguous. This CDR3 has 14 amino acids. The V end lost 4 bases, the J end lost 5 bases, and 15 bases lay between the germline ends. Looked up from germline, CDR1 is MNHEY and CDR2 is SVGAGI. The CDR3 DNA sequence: TGTGCCAGCAGTTTCCCTACCGTGATCCACGAGCAGTACTTC. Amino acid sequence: CASSFPTVIHEQYF.

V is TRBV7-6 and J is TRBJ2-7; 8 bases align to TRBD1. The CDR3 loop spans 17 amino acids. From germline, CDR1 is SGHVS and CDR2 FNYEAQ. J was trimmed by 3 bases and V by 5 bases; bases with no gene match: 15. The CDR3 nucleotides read TGTGCCAGCAGCATAACGGACTTACAGGGGGAGGACTACGAGCAGTACTTC. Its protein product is CASSITDLQGEDYEQYF. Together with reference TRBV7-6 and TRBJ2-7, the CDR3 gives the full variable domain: GAGVSQSPRYKVTKRGQDVALRCDPISGHVSLYWYRQALGQGPEFLTYFNYEAQQDKSGLPNDRFSAERPEGSISTLTIQRTEQRDSAMYRCASSITDLQGEDYEQYFGPGTRLTVT.

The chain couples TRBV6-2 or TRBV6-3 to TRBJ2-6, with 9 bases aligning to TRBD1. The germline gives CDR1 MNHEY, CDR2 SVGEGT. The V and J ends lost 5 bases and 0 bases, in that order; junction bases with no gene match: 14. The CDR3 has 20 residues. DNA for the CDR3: TGTGCCAGCAGTCGGAGAAACCGGGACAGGGTCCTCTCTGGGGCCAACGTCCTGACTTTC. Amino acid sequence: CASSRRNRDRVLSGANVLTF.

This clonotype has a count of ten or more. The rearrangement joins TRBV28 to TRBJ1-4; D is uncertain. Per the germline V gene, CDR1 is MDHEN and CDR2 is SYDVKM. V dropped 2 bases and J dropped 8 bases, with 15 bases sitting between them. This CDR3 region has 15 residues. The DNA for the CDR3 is TGTGCCAGCAGTTTAGCAGTGAGACGCTGGGAAAAACTGTTTTTT. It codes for CASSLAVRRWEKLFF.

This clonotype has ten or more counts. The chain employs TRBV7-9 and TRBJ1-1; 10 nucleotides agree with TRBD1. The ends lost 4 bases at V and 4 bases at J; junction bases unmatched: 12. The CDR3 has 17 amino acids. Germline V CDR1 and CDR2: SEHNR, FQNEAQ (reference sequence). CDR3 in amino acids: CASSSGQGRGRSTEAFF. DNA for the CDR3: TGTGCCAGCAGCTCGGGACAGGGGAGGGGAAGGAGCACTGAAGCTTTCTTT.

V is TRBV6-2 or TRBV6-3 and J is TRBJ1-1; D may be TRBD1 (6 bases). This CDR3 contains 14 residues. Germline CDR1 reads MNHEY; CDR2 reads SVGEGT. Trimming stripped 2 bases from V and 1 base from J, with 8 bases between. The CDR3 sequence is CASSYGGANTEAFF. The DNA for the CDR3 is TGTGCCAGCAGTTACGGGGGCGCGAACACTGAAGCTTTCTTT.

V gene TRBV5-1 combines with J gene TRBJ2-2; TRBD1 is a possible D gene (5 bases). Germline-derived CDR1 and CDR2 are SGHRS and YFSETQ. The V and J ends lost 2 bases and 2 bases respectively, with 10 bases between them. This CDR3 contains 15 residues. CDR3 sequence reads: CASSFQGQNTGELFF. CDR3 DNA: TGCGCCAGCAGCTTCCAGGGCCAAAACACCGGGGAGCTGTTTTTT.

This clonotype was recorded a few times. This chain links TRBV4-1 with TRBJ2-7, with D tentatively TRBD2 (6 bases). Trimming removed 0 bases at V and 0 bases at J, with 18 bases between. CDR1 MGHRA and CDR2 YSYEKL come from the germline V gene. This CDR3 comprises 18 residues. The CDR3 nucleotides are TGCGCCAGCAGCCAAGAAAGGATCAGCGGGCCGAGCTCCTACGAGCAGTACTTC. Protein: CASSQERISGPSSYEQYF.

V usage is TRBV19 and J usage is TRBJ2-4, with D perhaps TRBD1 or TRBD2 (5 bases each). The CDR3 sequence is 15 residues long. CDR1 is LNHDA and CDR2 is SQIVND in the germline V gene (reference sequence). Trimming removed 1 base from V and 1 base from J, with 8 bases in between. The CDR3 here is CASSIAGTAKNIQYF. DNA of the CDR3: TGTGCCAGTAGTATAGCAGGGACCGCCAAAAACATTCAGTACTTC.

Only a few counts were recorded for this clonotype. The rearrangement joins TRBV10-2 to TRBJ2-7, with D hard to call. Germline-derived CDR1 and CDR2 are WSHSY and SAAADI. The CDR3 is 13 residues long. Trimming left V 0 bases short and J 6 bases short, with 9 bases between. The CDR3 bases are TGCGCCAGCAGTGAGTCGAGACCGGGCGAGCAGTACTTC. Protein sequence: CASSESRPGEQYF.

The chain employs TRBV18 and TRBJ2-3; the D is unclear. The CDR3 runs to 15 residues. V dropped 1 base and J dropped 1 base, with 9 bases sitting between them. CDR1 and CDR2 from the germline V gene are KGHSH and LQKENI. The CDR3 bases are TGTGCCAGCTCACCACGATCAAGCGGCACAGATACGCAGTATTTT. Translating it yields CASSPRSSGTDTQYF. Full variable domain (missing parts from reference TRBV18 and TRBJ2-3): NAGVMQNPRHLVRRRGQEARLRCSPMKGHSHVYWYRQLPEEGLKFMVYLQKENIIDESGMPKERFSAEFPKEGPSILRIQQVVRGDSAAYFCASSPRSSGTDTQYFGPGTRLTVL.

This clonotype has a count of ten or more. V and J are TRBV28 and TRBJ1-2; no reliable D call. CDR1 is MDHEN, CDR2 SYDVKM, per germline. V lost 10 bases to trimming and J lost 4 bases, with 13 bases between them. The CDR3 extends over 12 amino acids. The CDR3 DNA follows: TGTGCCACTCGAGGTACGGCCTATGGCTACACCTTC. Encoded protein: CATRGTAYGYTF.

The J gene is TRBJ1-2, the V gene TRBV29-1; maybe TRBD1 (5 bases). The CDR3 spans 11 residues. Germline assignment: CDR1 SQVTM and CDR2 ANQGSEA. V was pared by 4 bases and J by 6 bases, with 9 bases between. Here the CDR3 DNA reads TGCAGCGTTGCAGGGTTGGATGGCTACACCTTC. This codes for CSVAGLDGYTF.

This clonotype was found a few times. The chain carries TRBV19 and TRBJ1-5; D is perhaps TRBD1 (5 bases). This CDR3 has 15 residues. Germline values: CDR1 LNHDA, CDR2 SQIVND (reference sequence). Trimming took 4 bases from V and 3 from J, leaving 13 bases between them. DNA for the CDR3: TGTGCCAGTAGTACCTACGTAGGGGTCAATCAGCCCCAGCATTTT. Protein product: CASSTYVGVNQPQHF.